These 21 T cell receptor beta chains were all obtained from the same sample, sequenced in a study of control samples from healthy donors and cancer patients. Assay: immunoSEQ multiplex PCR; the TCRdb copy retains only in-frame clones and omits some. The sample contains about 120,000 clones, about 87% of which appear only once. Source material: blood. Source of these receptors: a man in his thirties or forties in good health.

The chain couples TRBV15 to TRBJ2-5; no firm D call. This CDR3 comprises 14 residues. Germline V gene sequence: CDR1 LNHNV, CDR2 YYDKDF (reference sequence). V lost 3 bases and J lost 2, with 10 bases in between. The CDR3 nucleotides read TGTGCCACCAGCAGGACGCGACAACAAGAGACCCAGTACTTC. Its translation: CATSRTRQQETQYF.

The V gene is TRBV2, the J gene TRBJ1-4; maybe TRBD1 (5 bases). The germline CDR1 and CDR2 sequences are SNHLY and FYNNEI. This CDR3 spans 14 amino acids. V was pared by 2 bases and J by 8 bases, with 12 bases between. The CDR3 protein is CASSESGPLEKLFF. For the CDR3, the DNA is TGTGCCAGCAGTGAATCGGGGCCCTTGGAAAAACTGTTTTTT.

The chain recombines TRBV2 with TRBJ2-5; 7 bases align to TRBD2. Trimming took 5 bases from V and 0 from J; bases not matched to a gene: 9. The germline CDR1 and CDR2 sequences are SNHLY and FYNNEI. The CDR3 runs to 16 residues. The CDR3 DNA reads as TGTGCCAGCAGTACCCGAGAGCGGGGCTACCAAGAGACCCAGTACTTC. Its translation: CASSTRERGYQETQYF. Variable domain in full (rest from reference TRBV2 and TRBJ2-5): EPEVTQTPSHQVTQMGQEVILRCVPISNHLYFYWYRQILGQKVEFLVSFYNNEISEKSEIFDDQFSVERPDGSNFTLKIRSTKLEDSAMYFCASSTRERGYQETQYFGPGTRLLVL.

The CDR3 DNA reads as TGTGCCAGCAGCGCCCGGACAGGGGACTATGGCTACACCTTC. This codes for CASSARTGDYGYTF. V and J are TRBV11-2 and TRBJ1-2; 9 bases are shared with TRBD1. Trimming took 5 bases from V and 3 from J; bases not matched to a gene: 4. This CDR3 is 14 amino acids long. Germline V gene lookup returns CDR1 SGHAT and CDR2 FQNNGV.

The V gene is TRBV19, the J gene TRBJ1-4; 7 bases are shared with TRBD1. After removal of 8 bases from V and 8 bases from J, the junction contained 11 bases not matched to a gene. CDR3 length: 14 amino acids. Germline V gene sequence: CDR1 LNHDA, CDR2 SQIVND (reference sequence). The CDR3 loop reads CASGTRQGEEKLFF. CDR3 coding DNA: TGTGCCAGTGGCACTAGACAGGGAGAAGAAAAACTGTTTTTT.

The J gene is TRBJ1-1, the V gene TRBV2, with TRBD1 matching 11 bases. Unmatched junction bases numbered 4, after V lost 6 bases and J lost 4 bases. Looked up from germline, CDR1 is SNHLY and CDR2 is FYNNEI. This CDR3 contains 14 residues. CDR3 coding DNA: TGTGCCAGCAGCGCCGGGACAGGGGGCACTGAAGCTTTCTTT. Encoded protein: CASSAGTGGTEAFF.

The chain carries TRBV11-3 and TRBJ1-2, with D perhaps matching TRBD1 (5 bases). CDR3 length: 13 residues. The V gene's germline CDR1 is SGHNT and CDR2 YENEEA. Between the trimmed V and J ends, which lost 3 bases and 8 bases, there was a span of 13 bases. The chain's CDR3 is CASSFSGDRGYTF. The CDR3 DNA sequence: TGTGCCAGCAGCTTCAGCGGGGACCGGGGCTACACCTTC. The full variable domain, rest sourced from reference TRBV11-3 and TRBJ1-2, is EAGVVQSPRYKIIEKKQPVAFWCNPISGHNTLYWYLQNLGQGPELLIRYENEEAVDDSQLPKDRFSAERLKGVDSTLKIQPAELGDSAVYLCASSFSGDRGYTFGSGTRLTVV.

The chain couples TRBV2 to TRBJ1-6; no reliable D call. The germline CDR1 and CDR2 sequences are SNHLY and FYNNEI. The CDR3 runs 14 residues. Trimming cost V 4 bases and J 8 bases, with 12 bases left between them. The CDR3 region is CASSASSRDSPLHF. For the CDR3, the DNA is TGTGCCAGCAGTGCTTCGTCAAGGGATTCACCCCTCCACTTT.

The genes are TRBV2 and TRBJ1-4; D is unresolved. The germline V and J ends were trimmed by 0 bases and 4 bases, with 9 bases remaining between them. Germline V gene lookup returns CDR1 SNHLY and CDR2 FYNNEI. The CDR3 spans 15 residues. In DNA, the CDR3 is TGTGCCAGCAGTGAAGCAAGGAGGCTTAATGAAAAACTGTTTTTT. It encodes CASSEARRLNEKLFF.

This clone has only one observation. The chain combines TRBV6-5 with TRBJ2-2; D possibly corresponds to TRBD2 (6 bases). CDR1 MNHEY and CDR2 SVGAGI come from the germline V gene. Trimming stripped 6 bases from V and 4 bases from J, with 15 bases between. The CDR3 covers 15 residues. This CDR3 is CASRRGPTSTGELFF. The CDR3 coding sequence is TGTGCCAGCAGACGTGGACCGACTAGCACCGGGGAGCTGTTTTTT.

In its sample, this clone was seen once. The genes are TRBV25-1 and TRBJ1-2; D might be TRBD1 (6 bases). The CDR3 totals 16 residues. V lost 3 bases and J 7 bases, leaving 21 bases between the germline ends. Germline CDR1 MGHDK, CDR2 SYGVNS. The CDR3 DNA sequence: TGTGCCAGCAGTGATTTTAACAGGACAGAAGGGCTTGGCTACACCTTC. It codes for CASSDFNRTEGLGYTF.

V and J are TRBV9 and TRBJ1-1, with D uncertain. The germline gives CDR1 SGDLS, CDR2 YYNGEE. The V and J ends lost 6 bases and 1 base respectively, with 13 bases between them. The CDR3 runs 14 residues. CDR3 protein: CASNLGSQNTEAFF. The CDR3 DNA reads as TGTGCCAGCAACCTAGGTAGTCAGAACACTGAAGCTTTCTTT. Full variable domain (outside the CDR3, taken from reference TRBV9 and TRBJ1-1): DSGVTQTPKHLITATGQRVTLRCSPRSGDLSVYWYQQSLDQGLQFLIQYYNGEERAKGNILERFSAQQFPDLHSELNLSSLELGDSALYFCASNLGSQNTEAFFGQGTRLTVV.

V is TRBV4-2 and J is TRBJ2-7; the D gene is possibly TRBD1 (5 bases). CDR3 length: 12 amino acids. Germline CDR1 LGHNA, CDR2 YNFKEQ. V lost 6 bases and J 4 bases, leaving 10 bases between the germline ends. Written as DNA, the CDR3 is TGTGCCAGCAGAGGACAAACTTACGAGCAGTACTTC. Amino acids: CASRGQTYEQYF.

The chain has TRBV19 and TRBJ1-1; 7 nucleotides align to TRBD1. From germline, CDR1 is LNHDA and CDR2 SQIVND (reference sequence). V lost 2 bases to trimming and J lost 7 bases; unmatched junction nucleotides: 7. The CDR3 totals 14 residues. CDR3 sequence (DNA): TGTGCCAGTAGTATAAGTCAGGGGGTCGGTGAAGCTTTCTTT. Protein product: CASSISQGVGEAFF.

This clone has only a few counts. This chain connects TRBV4-1 to TRBJ1-6; D uncertain. There are 14 residues in the CDR3. V lost 2 bases and J 5 bases, leaving 7 bases between the germline ends. The germline V gene has CDR1 MGHRA and CDR2 YSYEKL. CDR3 nucleotide sequence: TGCGCCAGCAGCCAACAGGCCCATAATTCACCCCTCCACTTT. Protein product: CASSQQAHNSPLHF.

The chain recombines TRBV29-1 with TRBJ1-2; no reliable D call. The CDR3 runs 10 residues. Deletions cut 4 bases from V and 8 bases from J, with 8 bases between. Germline-derived CDR1 and CDR2 are SQVTM and ANQGSEA. The CDR3 region is CSVGEEGYTF. The CDR3, as DNA: TGCAGCGTTGGGGAGGAAGGCTACACCTTC.

J is TRBJ2-7 and V is TRBV29-1; D gene uncertain. This CDR3 spans 13 amino acids. The V gene's germline CDR1 is SQVTM and CDR2 ANQGSEA. V was shortened by 5 bases and J by 0 bases, with 11 bases between the two germline ends. CDR3 bases: TGCAGCGTTACCGAAGTCCACTCCTACGAGCAGTACTTC. Residues: CSVTEVHSYEQYF.

The V and J genes are TRBV7-2 and TRBJ1-2; weak D call: TRBD1 (5 bases). The CDR3 runs 13 residues. The germline V and J ends were trimmed by 5 bases and 9 bases, with 16 bases remaining between them. The germline gives CDR1 SGHTA, CDR2 FQGNSA. The CDR3 DNA is TGTGCCAGCAGCCCCAGCAGGGAAGTTCGCTACACCTTC. Amino acid sequence: CASSPSREVRYTF.

The chain combines TRBV5-1 with TRBJ2-3; a possible D gene is TRBD1 (5 bases). This CDR3 spans 15 amino acids. Germline V lookup: CDR1 SGHRS, CDR2 YFSETQ. With 2 bases removed from V and 3 bases from J, the gap between germline ends came to 13 bases. CDR3 loop: CASSLGQGGTDTQYF. CDR3 DNA sequence: TGCGCCAGCAGCTTAGGCCAGGGTGGGACAGATACGCAGTATTTT. The full variable domain, with the rest looked up from reference TRBV5-1 and TRBJ2-3, is KAGVTQTPRYLIKTRGQQVTLSCSPISGHRSVSWYQQTPGQGLQFLFEYFSETQRNKGNFPGRFSGRQFSNSRSEMNVSTLELGDSALYLCASSLGQGGTDTQYFGPGTRLTVL.

The count of this clone is one. The chain recombines TRBV3-1 (or the pseudogene TRBV3-2) with TRBJ1-2; D might be TRBD1 (5 bases). This CDR3 comprises 16 residues. The germline gives CDR1 LGHDT, CDR2 YNNKEL (reference sequence). V lost 0 bases and J 3 bases, leaving 14 bases between the germline ends. The CDR3 sequence is CASSQEQAGTDYGYTF. CDR3 nucleotide sequence: TGTGCCAGCAGCCAAGAACAGGCGGGCACCGACTATGGCTACACCTTC.

The rearrangement joins TRBV5-6 to TRBJ1-2; no clear D gene. Trimming stripped 1 base from V and 7 bases from J, with 8 bases between. The CDR3 sequence is 12 residues long. Germline values: CDR1 SGHDT, CDR2 YYEEEE. The CDR3 sequence is CASSLYVGGYTF. CDR3 DNA: TGTGCCAGCAGCTTGTATGTGGGTGGCTACACCTTC.